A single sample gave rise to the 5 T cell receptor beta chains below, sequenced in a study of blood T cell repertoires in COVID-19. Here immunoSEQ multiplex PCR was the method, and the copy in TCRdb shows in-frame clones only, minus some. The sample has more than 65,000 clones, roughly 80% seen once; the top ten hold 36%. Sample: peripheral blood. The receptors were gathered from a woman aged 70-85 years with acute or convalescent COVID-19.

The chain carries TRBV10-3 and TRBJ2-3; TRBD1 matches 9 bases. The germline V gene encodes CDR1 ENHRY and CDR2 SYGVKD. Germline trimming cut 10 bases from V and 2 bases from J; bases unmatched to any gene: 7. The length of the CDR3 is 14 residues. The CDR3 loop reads CATQGTGPTDTQYF. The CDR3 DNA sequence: TGTGCCACCCAAGGGACAGGGCCCACAGATACGCAGTATTTT.

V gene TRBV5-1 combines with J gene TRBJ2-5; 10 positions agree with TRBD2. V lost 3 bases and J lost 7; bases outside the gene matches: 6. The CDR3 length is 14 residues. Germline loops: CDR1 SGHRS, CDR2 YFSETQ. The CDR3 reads CASSSLAGEVTQYF. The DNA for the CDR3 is TGCGCCAGCAGCTCCCTAGCGGGAGAGGTGACCCAGTACTTC.

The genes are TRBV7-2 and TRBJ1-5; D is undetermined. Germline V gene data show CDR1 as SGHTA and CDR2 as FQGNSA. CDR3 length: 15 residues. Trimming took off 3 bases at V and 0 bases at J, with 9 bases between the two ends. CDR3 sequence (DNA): TGTGCCAGCAGCTTTGGCCCGTATAGCAATCAGCCCCAGCATTTT. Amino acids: CASSFGPYSNQPQHF.

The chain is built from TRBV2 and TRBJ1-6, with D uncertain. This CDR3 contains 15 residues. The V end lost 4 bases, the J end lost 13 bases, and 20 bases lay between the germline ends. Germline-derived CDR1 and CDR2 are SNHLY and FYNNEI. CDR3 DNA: TGTGCCAGCAGTGTTGGGGAGGCTCAAAGTTCGCCCCTCCACTTT. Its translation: CASSVGEAQSSPLHF.

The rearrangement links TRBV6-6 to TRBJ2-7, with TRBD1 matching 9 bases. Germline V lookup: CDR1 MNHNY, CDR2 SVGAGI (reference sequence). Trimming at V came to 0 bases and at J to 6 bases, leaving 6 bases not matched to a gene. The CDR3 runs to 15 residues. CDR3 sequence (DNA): TGTGCCAGCAGTTACTCAGGGACAGGGATCATCGAGCAGTACTTC. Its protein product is CASSYSGTGIIEQYF.